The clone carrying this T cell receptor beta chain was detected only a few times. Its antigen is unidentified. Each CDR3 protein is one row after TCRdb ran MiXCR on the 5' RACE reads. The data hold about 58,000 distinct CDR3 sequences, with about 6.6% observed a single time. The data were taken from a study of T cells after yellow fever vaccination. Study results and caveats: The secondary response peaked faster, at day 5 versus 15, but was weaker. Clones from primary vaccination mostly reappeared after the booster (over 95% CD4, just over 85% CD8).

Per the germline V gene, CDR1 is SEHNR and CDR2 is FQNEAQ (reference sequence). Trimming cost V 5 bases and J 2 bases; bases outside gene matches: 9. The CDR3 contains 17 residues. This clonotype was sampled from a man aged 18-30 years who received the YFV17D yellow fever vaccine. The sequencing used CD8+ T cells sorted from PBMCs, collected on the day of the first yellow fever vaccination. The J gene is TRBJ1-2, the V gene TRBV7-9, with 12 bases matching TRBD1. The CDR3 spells CASSHPGQGAANYGYTF. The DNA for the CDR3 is TGTGCCAGCAGCCATCCGGGACAGGGGGCTGCGAACTATGGCTACACCTTC.